Shown below are 23 T cell receptor beta chains from a single sample sequenced in a study of blood T cell repertoires in COVID-19. Measured with immunoSEQ multiplex PCR; TCRdb has only the in-frame clones, and not every one. The sample carries approximately 230,000 clones, around four fifths recorded once. Sequenced: peripheral blood. The receptor set was obtained from a woman in her 40s with active or convalescent COVID-19.

The V and J genes are TRBV25-1 and TRBJ2-5; perhaps TRBD1 as D (5 bases). CDR1 is MGHDK, CDR2 SYGVNS, per germline. Trimming took off 2 bases at V and 0 bases at J, with 7 bases between the two ends. The CDR3 has 14 amino acids. CDR3 region: CASSEPGNQETQYF. The CDR3 DNA reads as TGTGCCAGCAGTGAACCAGGGAACCAAGAGACCCAGTACTTC.

CDR3 region: CASSQHTSGVPGETQYF. The CDR3 nucleotides are TGCGCCAGCAGCCAACATACTAGCGGGGTGCCGGGGGAGACCCAGTACTTC. The chain links TRBV4-1 to TRBJ2-5; 10 nucleotides line up with TRBD2. With 2 bases clipped from V and 5 bases from J, the junction kept 11 bases outside the gene matches. Germline CDR1 MGHRA, CDR2 YSYEKL. This CDR3 comprises 17 residues.

CDR3 nucleotide sequence: TGTGCCACCAGCAGAGATACAGGGGCGGGGAATGAGCAGTTCTTC. Translating gives CATSRDTGAGNEQFF. V gene TRBV15 combines with J gene TRBJ2-1, with D perhaps TRBD1 (7 bases). V was cut by 0 bases and J by 7 bases, with 13 bases left in between. The CDR3 has 15 residues. Germline V gene data show CDR1 as LNHNV and CDR2 as YYDKDF (reference sequence).

The gene calls are TRBV5-1 and TRBJ2-5; D is unresolved. CDR1 SGHRS and CDR2 YFSETQ come from the germline V gene. V lost 5 bases to trimming and J lost 5 bases, with 7 bases between them. CDR3 length: 11 amino acids. CDR3 residues: CASRLGETQYF. The CDR3 DNA reads as TGCGCCAGCAGACTCGGGGAGACCCAGTACTTC.

The chain uses TRBV7-9 and TRBJ1-2; D is undetermined. This CDR3 is built from 12 residues. Trimming took off 3 bases at V and 7 bases at J, with 9 bases between the two ends. Germline loops: CDR1 SEHNR, CDR2 FQNEAQ (reference sequence). CDR3 in amino acids: CASSFPGGGYTF. CDR3 nucleotides: TGTGCCAGCAGCTTCCCAGGTGGTGGCTACACCTTC.

This chain joins TRBV24-1 and TRBJ2-2; D possibly corresponds to TRBD2 (6 bases). CDR3 length equals 14 residues. Deletions cut 4 bases from V and 6 bases from J, with 11 bases between. Per germline, CDR1 KGHDR and CDR2 SFDVKD. The CDR3 sequence: CATSDFTSPGELFF. DNA of the CDR3: TGTGCCACCAGTGACTTTACTAGCCCCGGGGAGCTGTTTTTT.

This clone was detected only a few times. In DNA, the CDR3 is TGTGCCAGCACGGGACAGTTATTTAACTATGGCTACACCTTC. Translating it yields CASTGQLFNYGYTF. The chain is built from TRBV7-2 and TRBJ1-2, with 7 bases that match TRBD1. In germline, CDR1 is SGHTA, CDR2 FQGNSA. This CDR3 has 14 residues. Germline trimming cut 7 bases from V and 1 base from J; bases unmatched to any gene: 6.

CDR3 protein: CASSVGGGNSPLHF. CDR3 sequence (DNA): TGTGCCAGCAGCGTAGGAGGGGGTAATTCACCCCTCCACTTT. The J gene is TRBJ1-6, the V gene TRBV9, with D tentatively TRBD1 (6 bases). V was pared by 0 bases and J by 6 bases, with 7 bases between. Per germline, CDR1 SGDLS and CDR2 YYNGEE. This CDR3 has 14 residues.

V and J are TRBV10-3 and TRBJ1-5, with D possibly matching TRBD1 (6 bases). The V end was cut by 5 bases, the J end by 5 bases, with 16 bases between. The CDR3 spans 15 residues. Germline V lookup: CDR1 ENHRY, CDR2 SYGVKD. This CDR3 is CAISSGRTEDQPQHF. DNA for the CDR3: TGTGCCATCAGTTCGGGTAGGACAGAAGATCAGCCCCAGCATTTT.

There are a few counts of this clone. This sequence joins TRBV2 and TRBJ1-4, with D hard to call. The length of the CDR3 is 15 residues. The V end was cut by 11 bases, the J end by 8 bases, with 24 bases between. Germline V gives CDR1 SNHLY, CDR2 FYNNEI. The CDR3 DNA is TGTGCCGCACAACCCGGCGGACTGGCGATGGAAAAACTGTTTTTT. The encoded protein is CAAQPGGLAMEKLFF.

This chain uses TRBV2 with TRBJ2-1; 8 bases match TRBD1. CDR3 size: 13 residues. The V gene end was trimmed by 5 bases and the J gene end by 5 bases; junction bases not matched to a gene: 2. Germline CDR1 and CDR2: SNHLY and FYNNEI. In nucleotides, the CDR3 is TGTGCCAGCAGTCGGGACAGGAACAATGAGCAGTTCTTC. This codes for CASSRDRNNEQFF.

The rearrangement joins TRBV7-8 to TRBJ1-5; D is perhaps TRBD1 (6 bases). Germline lookup yields CDR1 SGHVS and CDR2 FQNEAQ. The CDR3 consists of 14 residues. The V end lost 5 bases, the J end lost 2 bases, and 10 bases lay between the germline ends. For the CDR3, the DNA is TGTGCCAGCAGCGTACAGGGAGGCAATCAGCCCCAGCATTTT. Residues: CASSVQGGNQPQHF.

This clone showed up just a few times. The V gene is TRBV2, the J gene TRBJ2-3; D gene uncertain. The CDR3 spans 15 residues. Germline values: CDR1 SNHLY, CDR2 FYNNEI. V was shortened by 6 bases and J by 6 bases, with 19 bases between the two germline ends. This chain's CDR3 is CASSVTMALYDTQYF. DNA for the CDR3: TGTGCCAGCAGCGTGACAATGGCCCTCTATGATACGCAGTATTTT.

On this clone: One junction end disagrees with the germline gene, perhaps due to a read error. The chain recombines TRBV27 with TRBJ2-7, with D possibly being TRBD2 (7 bases). The CDR3 is made up of 15 amino acids. Germline V gene data show CDR1 as MNHEY and CDR2 as SMNVEV (reference sequence). The DNA for the CDR3 is TGTGCCAGCAGTTTTAAAGAGGGGGGGACCGACCGTCTGAACTTC. It translates to CASSFKEGGTDRLNF.

The chain combines TRBV15 with TRBJ1-4, with 12 bases matching TRBD1. CDR3 length equals 15 residues. With 1 base clipped from V and 8 bases from J, the junction kept 2 bases outside the gene matches. Germline V gene data show CDR1 as LNHNV and CDR2 as YYDKDF (reference sequence). CDR3: CATSRVGTGGEKLFF. In nucleotides, the CDR3 is TGTGCCACCAGCAGAGTGGGGACAGGGGGCGAAAAACTGTTTTTT.

V usage is TRBV30 and J usage is TRBJ1-2; 10 bases are shared with TRBD1. CDR3 size: 13 residues. V was clipped by 4 bases and J by 6 bases; unmatched bases: 5. The germline V gene encodes CDR1 GTSNPN and CDR2 SVGIG (reference sequence). CDR3 sequence: CAWKDRGQDGYTF. CDR3 sequence (DNA): TGTGCCTGGAAAGACAGGGGGCAAGATGGCTACACCTTC.

The chain links TRBV27 to TRBJ2-5, with a possible D match to TRBD1 (5 bases). CDR3 length equals 15 residues. Trimming shortened V by 5 bases and J by 1 base, and 14 bases separated the two germline ends. Germline V gene sequence: CDR1 MNHEY, CDR2 SMNVEV (reference sequence). CDR3 sequence reads: CASSTRRQFQETQYF. The CDR3, as DNA: TGTGCCAGCAGTACCCGGAGACAGTTCCAAGAGACCCAGTACTTC.

The chain recombines TRBV19 with TRBJ1-2, with a tentative D call TRBD1 (6 bases). The CDR3 has 14 residues. CDR1 is LNHDA, CDR2 SQIVND, per germline (reference sequence). V dropped 5 bases and J dropped 5 bases, with 15 bases sitting between them. CDR3 nucleotides: TGTGCCAGTAGTTCCAGGGGAAGCCGTTATGGCTACACCTTC. Amino acids: CASSSRGSRYGYTF. The full variable domain, with the rest looked up from reference TRBV19 and TRBJ1-2, is DGGITQSPKYLFRKEGQNVTLSCEQNLNHDAMYWYRQDPGQGLRLIYYSQIVNDFQKGDIAEGYSVSREKKESFPLTVTSAQKNPTAFYLCASSSRGSRYGYTFGSGTRLTVV.

The chain's CDR3 is CASSLDGGEETQYF. The CDR3 DNA reads as TGTGCCAGCAGCTTAGACGGGGGGGAAGAGACCCAGTACTTC. The rearrangement joins TRBV7-3 to TRBJ2-5; 8 bases are a match to TRBD2. V was pared by 2 bases and J by 3 bases, with 2 bases of the junction left unmatched. The CDR3 is made up of 14 amino acids. From germline, CDR1 is SGHTA and CDR2 FQGTGA.

The chain has TRBV19 and TRBJ1-5; D is undetermined. The CDR3 is 12 residues long. Between the trimmed V and J ends, which lost 6 bases and 7 bases, there was a span of 10 bases. Germline loops: CDR1 LNHDA, CDR2 SQIVND (reference sequence). The CDR3, as DNA: TGTGCCAGTAGCCTGGTTCAGCAGCCCCAGCATTTT. Protein: CASSLVQQPQHF.

The chain combines TRBV28 with TRBJ1-3; D gene uncertain. Trimming removed 6 bases at V and 3 bases at J, with 18 bases between. The CDR3 runs 16 residues. Germline V gene lookup returns CDR1 MDHEN and CDR2 SYDVKM. The CDR3 DNA sequence: TGTGCCAGCAGGCTTGGCGGGTTTGTGGGTGGAAACACCATATATTTT. Residues: CASRLGGFVGGNTIYF.

V gene TRBV28 combines with J gene TRBJ1-3; 7 bases fit TRBD1. The CDR3 spans 14 residues. Germline-derived CDR1 and CDR2 are MDHEN and SYDVKM. With V trimmed by 10 bases and J by 3 bases, 9 bases remained unmatched. The CDR3 DNA reads TGTGCCACGGGGGTTACAGGGGTTGGAAACACCATATATTTT. Amino acids: CATGVTGVGNTIYF. Filled out from reference TRBV28 and TRBJ1-3, the complete variable domain reads DVKVTQSSRYLVKRTGEKVFLECVQDMDHENMFWYRQDPGLGLRLIYFSYDVKMKEKGDIPEGYSVSREKKERFSLILESASTNQTSMYLCATGVTGVGNTIYFGEGSWLTVV.

This clone was observed once. The V and J genes are TRBV28 and TRBJ1-3; no clear D. The V gene lost 2 bases and the J gene lost 0 bases, with 14 bases spanning the gap. CDR1 is MDHEN, CDR2 SYDVKM, per germline. The CDR3 sequence is 17 residues long. Here the CDR3 reads CASSLKAAKFSGNTIYF. The CDR3 bases are TGTGCCAGCAGTTTAAAAGCCGCGAAGTTCTCTGGAAACACCATATATTTT.